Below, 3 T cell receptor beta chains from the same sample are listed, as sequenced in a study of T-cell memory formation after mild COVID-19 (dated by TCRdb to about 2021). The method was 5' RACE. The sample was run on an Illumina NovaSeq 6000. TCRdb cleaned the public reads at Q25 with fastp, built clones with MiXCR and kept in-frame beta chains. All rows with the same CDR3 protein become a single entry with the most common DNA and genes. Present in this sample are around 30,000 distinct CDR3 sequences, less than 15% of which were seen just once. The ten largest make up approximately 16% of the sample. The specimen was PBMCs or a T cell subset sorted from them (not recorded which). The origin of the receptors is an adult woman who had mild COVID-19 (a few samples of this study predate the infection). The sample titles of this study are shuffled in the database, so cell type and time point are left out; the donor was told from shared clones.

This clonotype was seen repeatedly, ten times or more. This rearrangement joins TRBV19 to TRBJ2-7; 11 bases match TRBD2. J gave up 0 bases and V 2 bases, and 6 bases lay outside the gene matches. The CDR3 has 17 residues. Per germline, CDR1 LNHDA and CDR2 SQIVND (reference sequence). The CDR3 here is CASSISTSGGHSYEQYF. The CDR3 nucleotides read TGTGCCAGTAGTATATCAACTAGCGGGGGACACTCCTACGAGCAGTACTTC.

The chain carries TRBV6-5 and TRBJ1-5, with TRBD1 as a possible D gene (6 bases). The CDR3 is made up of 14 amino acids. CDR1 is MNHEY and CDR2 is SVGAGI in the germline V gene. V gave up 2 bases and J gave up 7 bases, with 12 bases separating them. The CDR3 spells CASSYGQGRQPQHF. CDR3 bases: TGTGCCAGCAGTTACGGGCAGGGGCGGCAGCCCCAGCATTTT.

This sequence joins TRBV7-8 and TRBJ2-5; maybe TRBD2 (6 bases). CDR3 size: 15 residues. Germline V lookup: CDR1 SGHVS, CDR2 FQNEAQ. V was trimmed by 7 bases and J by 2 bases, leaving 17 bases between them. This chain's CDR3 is CASTYPGTAQETQYF. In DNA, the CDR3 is TGTGCCAGCACCTACCCCGGGACTGCACAAGAGACCCAGTACTTC.